The 20 T cell receptor beta chains presented below share a single source sample, sequenced in a study of blood T cell repertoires in COVID-19. Profiled with immunoSEQ multiplex PCR; TCRdb holds only in-frame clones, not every one. The sample holds over 130,000 clones; 88% are singletons and the top ten take 2.5%. Sequenced material: peripheral blood. The receptor source for this set is a human donor with COVID-19, enrolled during active disease. The donor label of this sample is uncertain.

The chain joins TRBV30 to TRBJ1-2; D not resolved. Deletions cut 0 bases from V and 6 bases from J, with 11 bases between. CDR1 and CDR2 (germline): GTSNPN, SVGIG (reference sequence). This CDR3 has 13 amino acids. The CDR3 loop is CAWSVARNHGYTF. The CDR3, as DNA: TGTGCCTGGAGTGTAGCGAGAAACCATGGCTACACCTTC.

The chain recombines TRBV6-2 or TRBV6-3 with TRBJ2-3, with 7 bases matching TRBD1. The junction had 12 bases not matched to a gene; V was cut back by 6 bases and J by 0 bases. CDR1 and CDR2 (germline): MNHEY, SVGEGT. CDR3 length: 17 residues. The CDR3, as DNA: TGTGCCAGCAGCCCTACGGCCGGGACAGCTAGCACAGATACGCAGTATTTT. This sequence encodes CASSPTAGTASTDTQYF.

The chain recombines TRBV24-1 with TRBJ2-5, with 9 nucleotides matching TRBD2. The trim removed 4 bases at V and 3 bases at J, leaving 8 bases unmatched. CDR1 is KGHDR, CDR2 SFDVKD, per germline. The CDR3 covers 16 residues. The CDR3 DNA sequence: TGTGCCACCAGTGACTTTAGCGGGAGCGCAAAAGAGACCCAGTACTTC. This gives the protein CATSDFSGSAKETQYF.

The chain joins TRBV12-3 or TRBV12-4 to TRBJ1-1; D is unresolved. V was clipped by 3 bases and J by 1 base, with 6 bases between them. The CDR3 loop spans 13 amino acids. The DNA for the CDR3 is TGTGCCAGCAGTTTGAGAGAGAACACTGAAGCTTTCTTT. Protein product: CASSLRENTEAFF.

The rearrangement links TRBV10-3 to TRBJ2-7, with D tentatively TRBD1 (6 bases). Germline loops: CDR1 ENHRY, CDR2 SYGVKD. The CDR3 sequence is 18 residues long. V was pared by 0 bases and J by 6 bases, with 24 bases between. The CDR3 region has the DNA TGTGCCATCAGTGAGTCATTTTGGGACACCCAGAAGGGAACCGAGCAGTACTTC. Residues: CAISESFWDTQKGTEQYF.

The chain carries TRBV6-2 or TRBV6-3 and TRBJ2-7; 8 bases fit TRBD2. V gave up 7 bases and J gave up 5 bases; unmatched junction bases: 16. CDR3 length equals 16 residues. The V gene's germline CDR1 is MNHEY and CDR2 SVGEGT. The CDR3 loop reads CASTPPGGGWRDEQYF. The CDR3 nucleotides are TGTGCCAGCACCCCCCCGGGGGGGGGATGGCGCGACGAGCAGTACTTC.

V is TRBV19 and J is TRBJ2-1, with TRBD1 matching 8 bases. The CDR3 has 16 amino acids. CDR1 is LNHDA, CDR2 SQIVND, per germline (reference sequence). The V gene end was trimmed by 8 bases and the J gene end by 1 base; junction bases not matched to a gene: 10. CDR3 region: CASRKPGQASYNEQFF. The CDR3 nucleotides read TGTGCCAGTCGAAAACCGGGACAGGCTTCCTACAATGAGCAGTTCTTC.

V and J are TRBV12-3 or TRBV12-4 and TRBJ1-2; the D gene is possibly TRBD1 (5 bases). CDR3 length equals 13 residues. Trimming removed 8 bases at V and 5 bases at J, with 15 bases between. Here the CDR3 DNA reads TGTGCCAGCGGGCGGGGGAAGGAATATGGCTACACCTTC. This encodes CASGRGKEYGYTF.

This sequence joins TRBV18 and TRBJ2-1; TRBD2 matches 8 bases. The CDR3 has 16 amino acids. V was pared by 3 bases and J by 7 bases, with 11 bases of the junction left unmatched. The germline V gene encodes CDR1 KGHSH and CDR2 LQKENI. Here the CDR3 DNA reads TGTGCCAGCTCACCTCCGTCGGGGGGGAATATGAATGAGCAGTTCTTC. Translation: CASSPPSGGNMNEQFF.

V gene TRBV29-1 combines with J gene TRBJ1-1; D ambiguous. Germline loops: CDR1 SQVTM, CDR2 ANQGSEA. Trimming removed 0 bases from V and 0 bases from J, with 8 bases in between. The CDR3 totals 14 residues. In nucleotides, the CDR3 is TGCAGCGTTGAAGATAGGCGGATGAACACTGAAGCTTTCTTT. Protein product: CSVEDRRMNTEAFF.

This chain links TRBV5-4 with TRBJ2-7; 13 bases fit TRBD2. The CDR3 runs 16 residues. The germline gives CDR1 SGHNT, CDR2 YYREEE (reference sequence). J was trimmed by 3 bases and V by 2 bases; bases with no gene match: 5. DNA for the CDR3: TGTGCCAGCAGCTTACCGGGACTAGCGGGGAACTACGAGCAGTACTTC. It specifies CASSLPGLAGNYEQYF. Using reference TRBV5-4 and TRBJ2-7 for the parts outside the CDR3, the full variable domain is ETGVTQSPTHLIKTRGQQVTLRCSSQSGHNTVSWYQQALGQGPQFIFQYYREEENGRGNFPPRFSGLQFPNYSSELNVNALELDDSALYLCASSLPGLAGNYEQYFGPGTRLTVT.

The genes are TRBV11-2 and TRBJ2-1; D gene uncertain. This CDR3 has 15 residues. Germline values: CDR1 SGHAT, CDR2 FQNNGV. The V and J ends lost 1 base and 4 bases respectively, with 11 bases between them. This chain's CDR3 is CASSLVVAAYNEQFF. The CDR3 nucleotides read TGTGCCAGCAGCTTAGTAGTAGCAGCGTACAATGAGCAGTTCTTC.

The V call is TRBV20-1, the J call TRBJ2-5, with TRBD2 as a possible D gene (6 bases). Germline V lookup: CDR1 DFQATT, CDR2 SNEGSKA (reference sequence). Trimming removed 6 bases at V and 4 bases at J, with 9 bases between. CDR3 size: 11 residues. The CDR3 bases are TGCAGTGCCGGGGGAGGAGAGACCCAGTACTTC. Translating it yields CSAGGGETQYF.

The CDR3 reads CASSKTGTGRFSPLHF. The CDR3 bases are TGTGCCAGCAGTAAAACCGGGACAGGGAGGTTCTCACCCCTCCACTTT. The chain combines TRBV27 with TRBJ1-6; TRBD1 agrees at 9 bases. Germline CDR1 is MNHEY and CDR2 is SMNVEV (reference sequence). V was clipped by 5 bases and J by 10 bases; unmatched bases: 12. CDR3 size: 16 residues.

J is TRBJ2-3 and V is TRBV4-1; D may be TRBD2 (6 bases). Trimming pared 5 bases from V and 4 bases from J, leaving 19 bases between. The germline gives CDR1 MGHRA, CDR2 YSYEKL. CDR3 length equals 16 residues. The CDR3 reads CASSSRRDSEPDTQYF. DNA of the CDR3: TGCGCCAGCAGCTCCCGACGGGACTCAGAGCCAGATACGCAGTATTTT.

This clone was recorded once. The chain carries TRBV24-1 and TRBJ1-2; D remains ambiguous. The CDR3 consists of 14 residues. Trimming shortened V by 4 bases and J by 2 bases, and 10 bases separated the two germline ends. The germline CDR1 and CDR2 sequences are KGHDR and SFDVKD. This CDR3 reads CATSDPTVNYGYTF. CDR3 coding DNA: TGTGCCACCAGTGACCCCACTGTCAACTATGGCTACACCTTC.

This clone has just a few counts. The rearrangement joins TRBV5-1 to TRBJ2-2; D possibly corresponds to TRBD2 (6 bases). Per germline, CDR1 SGHRS and CDR2 YFSETQ. The CDR3 loop spans 15 amino acids. Trimming shortened V by 2 bases and J by 5 bases, and 13 bases separated the two germline ends. CDR3 in DNA: TGCGCCAGCAGCTTCACTGGGGCGGGAACCGGGGAGCTGTTTTTT. Translation gives CASSFTGAGTGELFF.

This clone was detected only once. The chain couples TRBV10-1 to TRBJ2-4, with 9 nucleotides matching TRBD1. The CDR3 length is 16 residues. Germline V gene sequence: CDR1 WNHNN, CDR2 SYGVQD (reference sequence). V trimming: 6 bases; J trimming: 0 bases; junction bases outside the gene matches: 6. The CDR3 DNA reads TGCGCCAGCAGACCGGGACAGGGTTTAGCCAAAAACATTCAGTACTTC. This gives the protein CASRPGQGLAKNIQYF.

This chain uses TRBV28 with TRBJ1-5; no clear D gene. Between the trimmed V and J ends, which lost 7 bases and 9 bases, there was a span of 13 bases. Germline CDR1 reads MDHEN; CDR2 reads SYDVKM. CDR3 length: 12 residues. The CDR3 DNA sequence: TGTGCCAGCATCCCAATGCGGGGGCCCCAGCATTTT. As protein: CASIPMRGPQHF.

V is TRBV5-1 and J is TRBJ1-4; D is unresolved. Germline lookup yields CDR1 SGHRS and CDR2 YFSETQ. This CDR3 spans 13 amino acids. V was shortened by 4 bases and J by 0 bases, with 4 bases between the two germline ends. The CDR3 DNA is TGCGCCAGCAGCCAGGCAACTAATGAAAAACTGTTTTTT. Residues: CASSQATNEKLFF.